This T cell receptor beta chain was sequenced for a study (dated by TCRdb to between 2015 and 2016). With respect to the entire study: In people whose bodies naturally kept HIV infection under control, the researchers looked into where HIV persistence comes from.

V and J are truncated by 6 bases and 2 bases respectively, leaving an intervening sequence of 11 bases. The CDR3 has 13 amino acids, counting the end cysteine and phenylalanine. Here the CDR3 DNA is all that survives: 39 bases in frame from base 1. Preparation of the library involved 5' RACE. For sequencing, an Illumina HiSeq 2000 was employed. The raw public data were reprocessed by TCRdb itself: fastp quality trimming at Q25, MiXCR clonotype calling, in-frame beta chains only. Entries are consolidated by CDR3 protein sequence, retaining the most common genes and DNA. The sample profile shows hundreds of distinct CDR3 sequences; 8% to 10% of them were found once. The leading ten clones occupy around 19% of the sample. As for this clonotype: Its antigen target is currently unknown. The input lacks base qualities; no much larger clone sits a single base away.

The sample consisted of total memory T cells from blood PBMCs. The intended sense of this specimen's cell subset or site label: transitional memory CD4+ T cells. The chain is made from TRBV12-3 or TRBV12-4 and TRBJ2-7; the D gene could be either TRBD1 or TRBD2, each agreeing at 6 bases. The receptor was isolated from a male donor with HIV. The DNA is as follows: TGTGCCAGCAGCCGGGGGCCCACCTACGAGCAGTACTTC. Its protein reads: CASSRGPTYEQYF.